This T cell receptor (beta chain) was recorded in a study of cytomegalovirus exposure and HLA in healthy donors. The approximately 120-subject validation cohort, separate from the roughly 700-subject first cohort, included the donors. This clone was observed a handful of times. Its matching antigen is unknown. In germline, CDR1 is SGHTA, CDR2 FQGNSA. The V and J ends lost 4 bases and 1 base respectively, with 7 bases between them. This CDR3 is 13 amino acids long. The data were produced by immunoSEQ multiplex PCR, yet TCRdb's version contains in-frame clones alone and is incomplete. The profile shows some 130,000 clones, approximately 84% of them singletons. Findings and limits, study-wide: Subsequent analysis revealed that first-cohort TCR clusters tended to co-occur in the approximately 120 validation repertoires.

The chain links TRBV7-2 to TRBJ1-1; D not certain. This TCR came from a man younger than 45 in good health and CMV-seropositive. The sequenced material came from PBMCs. This chain's CDR3 is CASSSSRNTEAFF. The CDR3 bases are TGTGCCAGCAGCTCCTCGAGGAACACTGAAGCTTTCTTT.